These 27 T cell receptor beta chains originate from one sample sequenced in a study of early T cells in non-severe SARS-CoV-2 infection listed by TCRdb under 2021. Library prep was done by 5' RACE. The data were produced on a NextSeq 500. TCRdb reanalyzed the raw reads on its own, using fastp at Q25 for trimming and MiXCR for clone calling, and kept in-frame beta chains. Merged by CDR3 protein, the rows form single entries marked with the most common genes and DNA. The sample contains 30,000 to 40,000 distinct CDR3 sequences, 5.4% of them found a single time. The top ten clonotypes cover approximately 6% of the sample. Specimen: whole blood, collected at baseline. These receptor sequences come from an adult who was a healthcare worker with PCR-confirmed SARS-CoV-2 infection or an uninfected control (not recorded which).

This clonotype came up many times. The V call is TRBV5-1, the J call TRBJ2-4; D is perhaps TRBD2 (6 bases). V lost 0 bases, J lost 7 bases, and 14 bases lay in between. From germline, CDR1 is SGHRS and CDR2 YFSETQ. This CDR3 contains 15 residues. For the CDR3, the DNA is TGCGCCAGCAGCTTGGGGAGGGGCGACGGGAACATTCAGTACTTC. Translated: CASSLGRGDGNIQYF.

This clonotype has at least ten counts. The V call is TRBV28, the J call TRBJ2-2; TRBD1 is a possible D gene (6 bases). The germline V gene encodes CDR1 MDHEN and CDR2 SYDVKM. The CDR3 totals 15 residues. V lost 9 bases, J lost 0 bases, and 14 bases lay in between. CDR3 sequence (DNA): TGTGCCAGTTATTCCGGGACATCGAACACCGGGGAGCTGTTTTTT. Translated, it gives CASYSGTSNTGELFF.

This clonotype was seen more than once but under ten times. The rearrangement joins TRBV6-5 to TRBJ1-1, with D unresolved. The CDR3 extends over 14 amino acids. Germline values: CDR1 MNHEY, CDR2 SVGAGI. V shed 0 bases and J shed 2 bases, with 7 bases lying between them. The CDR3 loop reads CASSYSVENTEAFF. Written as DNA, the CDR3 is TGTGCCAGCAGTTACTCGGTGGAAAACACTGAAGCTTTCTTT.

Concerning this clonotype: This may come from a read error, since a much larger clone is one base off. CDR3 DNA: TGCGTCAGCAGCCCTGGGACTAGCGGGATGGACGAGCAGTACGTC. Its translation is CVSSPGTSGMDEQYV. V gene TRBV5-1 combines with J gene TRBJ2-7; TRBD2 aligns across 13 bases. The germline V gene has CDR1 SGHRS and CDR2 YFSETQ. The CDR3 length is 15 residues.

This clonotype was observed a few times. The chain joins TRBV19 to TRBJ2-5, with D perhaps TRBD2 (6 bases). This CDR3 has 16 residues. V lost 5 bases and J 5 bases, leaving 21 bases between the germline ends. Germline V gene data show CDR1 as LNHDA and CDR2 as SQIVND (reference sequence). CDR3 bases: TGTGCCAGTAGTCGACCGGGCCCTTTCGCGGGGGAGACCCAGTACTTC. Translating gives CASSRPGPFAGETQYF.

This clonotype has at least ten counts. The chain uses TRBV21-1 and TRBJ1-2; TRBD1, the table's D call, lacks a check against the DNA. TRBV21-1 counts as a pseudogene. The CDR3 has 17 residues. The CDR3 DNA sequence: TGTGCCAGCAGCAAAGAGAAGGGGCTCCAGAGGAACTATGGCTACACCTTC. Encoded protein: CASSKEKGLQRNYGYTF.

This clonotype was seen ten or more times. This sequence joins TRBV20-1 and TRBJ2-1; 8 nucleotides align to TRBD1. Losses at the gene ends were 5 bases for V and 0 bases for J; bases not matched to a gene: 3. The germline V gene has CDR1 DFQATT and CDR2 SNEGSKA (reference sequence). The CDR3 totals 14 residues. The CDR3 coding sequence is TGCAGTGCTCAAGGACAGGGCTCCTACAATGAGCAGTTCTTC. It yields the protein CSAQGQGSYNEQFF.

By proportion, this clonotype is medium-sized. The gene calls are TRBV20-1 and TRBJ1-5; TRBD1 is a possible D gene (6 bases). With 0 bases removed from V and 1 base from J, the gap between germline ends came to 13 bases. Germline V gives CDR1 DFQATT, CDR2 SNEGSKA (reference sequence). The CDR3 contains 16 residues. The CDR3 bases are TGCAGTGCTAGAGATCAGGGGCAGTTGAGCAATCAGCCCCAGCATTTT. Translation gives CSARDQGQLSNQPQHF.

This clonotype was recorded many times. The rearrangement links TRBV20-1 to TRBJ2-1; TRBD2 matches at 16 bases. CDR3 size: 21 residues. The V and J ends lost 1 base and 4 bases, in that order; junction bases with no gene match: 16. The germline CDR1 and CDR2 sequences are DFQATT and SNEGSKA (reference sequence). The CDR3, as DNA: TGCAGTGCTAGAGGTACCCCCGGGACTAGCGGGAGGGCCCACCCGTACAATGAGCAGTTCTTC. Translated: CSARGTPGTSGRAHPYNEQFF.

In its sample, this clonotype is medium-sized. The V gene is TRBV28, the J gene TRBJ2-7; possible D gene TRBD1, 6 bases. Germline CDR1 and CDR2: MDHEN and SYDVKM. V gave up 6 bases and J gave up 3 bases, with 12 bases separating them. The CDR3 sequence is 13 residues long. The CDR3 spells CASSPGALYEQYF. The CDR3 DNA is TGTGCCAGCAGCCCAGGGGCCCTCTACGAGCAGTACTTC.

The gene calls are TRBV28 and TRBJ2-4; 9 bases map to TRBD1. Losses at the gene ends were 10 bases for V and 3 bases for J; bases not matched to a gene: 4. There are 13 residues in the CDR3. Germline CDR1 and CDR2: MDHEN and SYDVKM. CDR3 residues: CAILDRGKNIQYF. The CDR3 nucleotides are TGTGCCATCCTGGACAGGGGCAAAAACATTCAGTACTTC. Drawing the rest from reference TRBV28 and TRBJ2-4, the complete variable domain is DVKVTQSSRYLVKRTGEKVFLECVQDMDHENMFWYRQDPGLGLRLIYFSYDVKMKEKGDIPEGYSVSREKKERFSLILESASTNQTSMYLCAILDRGKNIQYFGAGTRLSVL.

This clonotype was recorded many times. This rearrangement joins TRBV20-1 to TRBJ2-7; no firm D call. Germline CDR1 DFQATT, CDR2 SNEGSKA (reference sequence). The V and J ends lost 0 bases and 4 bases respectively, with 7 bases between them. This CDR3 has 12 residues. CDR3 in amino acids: CSARDLRYEQYF. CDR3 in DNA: TGCAGTGCTAGAGATCTAAGATACGAGCAGTACTTC.

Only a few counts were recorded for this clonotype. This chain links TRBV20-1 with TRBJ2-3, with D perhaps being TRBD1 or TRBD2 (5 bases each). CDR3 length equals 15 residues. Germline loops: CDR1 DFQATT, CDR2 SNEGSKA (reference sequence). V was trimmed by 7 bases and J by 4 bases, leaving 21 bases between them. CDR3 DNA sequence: TGCAGTGTTCTTCTGGGGACGGTATTCGCAGATACGCAGTATTTT. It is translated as CSVLLGTVFADTQYF.

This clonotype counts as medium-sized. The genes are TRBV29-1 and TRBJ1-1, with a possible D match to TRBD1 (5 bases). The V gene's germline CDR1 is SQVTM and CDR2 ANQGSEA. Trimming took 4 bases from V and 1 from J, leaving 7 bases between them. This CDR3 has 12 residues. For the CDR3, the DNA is TGCAGCGTTGGAACAGGGAACACTGAAGCTTTCTTT. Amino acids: CSVGTGNTEAFF. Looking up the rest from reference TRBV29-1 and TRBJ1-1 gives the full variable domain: SAVISQKPSRDICQRGTSLTIQCQVDSQVTMMFWYRQQPGQSLTLIATANQGSEATYESGFVIDKFPISRPNLTFSTLTVSNMSPEDSSIYLCSVGTGNTEAFFGQGTRLTVV.

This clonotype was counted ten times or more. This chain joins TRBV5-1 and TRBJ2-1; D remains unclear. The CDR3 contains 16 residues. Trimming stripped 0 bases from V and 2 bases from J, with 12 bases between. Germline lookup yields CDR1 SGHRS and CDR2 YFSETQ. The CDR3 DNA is TGCGCCAGCAGCTTGGGTCCGGGCCTCCCCTACAATGAGCAGTTCTTC. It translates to CASSLGPGLPYNEQFF.

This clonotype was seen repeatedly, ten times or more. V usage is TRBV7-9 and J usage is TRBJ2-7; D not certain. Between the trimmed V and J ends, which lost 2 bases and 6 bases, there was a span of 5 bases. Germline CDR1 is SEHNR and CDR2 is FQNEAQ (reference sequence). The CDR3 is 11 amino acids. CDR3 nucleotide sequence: TGTGCCAGCAGCTTAAGAACCGAGCAGTACTTC. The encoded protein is CASSLRTEQYF.

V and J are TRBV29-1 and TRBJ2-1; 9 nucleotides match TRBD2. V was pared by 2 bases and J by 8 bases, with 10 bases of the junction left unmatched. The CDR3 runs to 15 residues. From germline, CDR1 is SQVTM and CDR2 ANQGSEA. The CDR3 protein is CSVESAGGSLDEQFF. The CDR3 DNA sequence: TGCAGCGTTGAATCAGCGGGAGGTTCCTTGGATGAGCAGTTCTTC.

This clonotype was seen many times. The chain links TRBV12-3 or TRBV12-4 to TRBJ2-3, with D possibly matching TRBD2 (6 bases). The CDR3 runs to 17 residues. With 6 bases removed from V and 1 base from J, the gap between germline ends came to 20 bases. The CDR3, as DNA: TGTGCCAGCAGCAAATTCATGTCTAGCGTAGGCACAGATACGCAGTATTTT. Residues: CASSKFMSSVGTDTQYF.

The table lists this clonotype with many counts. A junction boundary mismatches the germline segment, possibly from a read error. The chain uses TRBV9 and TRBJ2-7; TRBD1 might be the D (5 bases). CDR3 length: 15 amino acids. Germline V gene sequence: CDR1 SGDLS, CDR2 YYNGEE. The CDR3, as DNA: TGCGCCAGCAGCGTAGATACCGGCAGGGACTACGAGCAGTACTTC. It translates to CASSVDTGRDYEQYF. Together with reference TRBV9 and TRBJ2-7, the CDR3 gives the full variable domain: DSGVTQTPKHLITATGQRVTLRCSPRSGDLSVYWYQQSLDQGLQFLIQYYNGEERAKGNILERFSAQQFPDLHSELNLSSLELGDSALYFCASSVDTGRDYEQYFGPGTRLTVT.

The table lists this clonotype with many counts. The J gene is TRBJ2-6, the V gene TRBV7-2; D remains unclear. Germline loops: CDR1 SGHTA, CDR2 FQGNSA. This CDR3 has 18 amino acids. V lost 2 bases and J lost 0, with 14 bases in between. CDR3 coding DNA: TGTGCCAGCAGCTTACAAACCGAGATTCGCTCTGGGGCCAACGTCCTGACTTTC. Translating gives CASSLQTEIRSGANVLTF.

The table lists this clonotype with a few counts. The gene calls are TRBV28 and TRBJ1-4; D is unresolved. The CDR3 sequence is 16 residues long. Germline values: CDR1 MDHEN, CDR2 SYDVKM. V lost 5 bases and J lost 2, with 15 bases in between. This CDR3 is CASSVDAGGTNEKLFF. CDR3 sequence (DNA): TGTGCCAGCAGTGTAGACGCGGGTGGCACTAATGAAAAACTGTTTTTT.

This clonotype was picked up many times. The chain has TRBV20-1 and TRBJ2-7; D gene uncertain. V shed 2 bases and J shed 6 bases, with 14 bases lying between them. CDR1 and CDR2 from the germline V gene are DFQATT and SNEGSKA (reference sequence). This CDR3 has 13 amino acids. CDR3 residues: CSARTSGVREQYF. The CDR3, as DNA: TGCAGTGCTAGAACCTCAGGAGTGCGCGAGCAGTACTTC.

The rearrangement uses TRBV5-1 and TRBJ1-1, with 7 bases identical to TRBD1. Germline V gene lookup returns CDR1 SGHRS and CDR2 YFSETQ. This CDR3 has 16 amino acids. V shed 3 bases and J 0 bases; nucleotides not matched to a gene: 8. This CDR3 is CASSYTGVQMNTEAFF. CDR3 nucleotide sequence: TGCGCCAGCAGCTACACAGGGGTCCAAATGAACACTGAAGCTTTCTTT.

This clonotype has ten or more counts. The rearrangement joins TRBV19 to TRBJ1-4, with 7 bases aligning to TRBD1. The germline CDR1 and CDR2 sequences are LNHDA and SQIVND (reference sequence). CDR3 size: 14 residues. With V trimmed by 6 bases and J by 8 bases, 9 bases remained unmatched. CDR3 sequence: CASRLGQFGEKLFF. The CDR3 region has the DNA TGTGCCAGTAGATTGGGACAGTTCGGCGAAAAACTGTTTTTT.

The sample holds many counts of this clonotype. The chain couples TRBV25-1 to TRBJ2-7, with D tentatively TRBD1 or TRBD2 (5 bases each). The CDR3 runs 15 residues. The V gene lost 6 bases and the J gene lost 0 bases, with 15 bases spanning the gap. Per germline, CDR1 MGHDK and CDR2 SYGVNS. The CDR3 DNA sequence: TGTGCCAGCAGCAAAGGGACGAAGAGCTCCTACGAGCAGTACTTC. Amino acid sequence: CASSKGTKSSYEQYF.

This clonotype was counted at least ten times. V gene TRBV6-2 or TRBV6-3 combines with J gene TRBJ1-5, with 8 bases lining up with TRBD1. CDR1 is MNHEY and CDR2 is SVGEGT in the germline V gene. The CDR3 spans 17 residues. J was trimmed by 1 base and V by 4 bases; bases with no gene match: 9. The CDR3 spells CASSSDRGIGSNQPQHF. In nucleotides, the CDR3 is TGTGCCAGCAGTTCCGACAGGGGAATAGGGAGCAATCAGCCCCAGCATTTT.

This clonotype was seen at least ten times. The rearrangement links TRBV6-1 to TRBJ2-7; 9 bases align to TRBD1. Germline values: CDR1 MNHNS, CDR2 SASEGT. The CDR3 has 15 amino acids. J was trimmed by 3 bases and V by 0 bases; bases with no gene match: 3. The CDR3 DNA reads TGTGCCAGCAGTGAAGCGGGACAGGGATTCTACGAGCAGTACTTC. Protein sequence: CASSEAGQGFYEQYF.